The present T cell receptor (beta chain) was sequenced within a study of T cell responses to AZD1222 COVID-19 vaccine. Profiling relied on immunoSEQ multiplex PCR, and the TCRdb table lists in-frame clones only, not all of them. The table lists 110,000 or so clones, approximately 89% of them singletons. Germline V lookup: CDR1 MNHEY, CDR2 SVGEGT. After removal of 2 bases from V and 0 bases from J, the junction contained 13 bases not matched to a gene. The length of the CDR3 is 20 residues. This rearrangement joins TRBV6-2 or TRBV6-3 to TRBJ2-4, with 10 positions matching TRBD2. This sample comprised peripheral blood, obtained on day 0 of MenACWY control vaccination. This clonotype originated in an adult in good health. CDR3 DNA sequence: TGTGCCAGCAGTTACGGTCTAGCGGGGGCCTCTACACTAGCCAAAAACATTCAGTACTTC. This sequence encodes CASSYGLAGASTLAKNIQYF.